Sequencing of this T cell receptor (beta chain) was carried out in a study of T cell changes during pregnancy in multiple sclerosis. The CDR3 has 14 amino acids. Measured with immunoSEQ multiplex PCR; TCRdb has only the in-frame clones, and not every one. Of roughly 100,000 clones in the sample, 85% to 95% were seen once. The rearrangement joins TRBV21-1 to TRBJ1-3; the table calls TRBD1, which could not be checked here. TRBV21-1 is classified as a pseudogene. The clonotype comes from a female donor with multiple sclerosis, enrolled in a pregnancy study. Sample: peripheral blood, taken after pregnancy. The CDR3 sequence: CASIQGEAGNTIYF. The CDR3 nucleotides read TGTGCCAGCATACAGGGGGAAGCCGGAAACACCATATATTTT.